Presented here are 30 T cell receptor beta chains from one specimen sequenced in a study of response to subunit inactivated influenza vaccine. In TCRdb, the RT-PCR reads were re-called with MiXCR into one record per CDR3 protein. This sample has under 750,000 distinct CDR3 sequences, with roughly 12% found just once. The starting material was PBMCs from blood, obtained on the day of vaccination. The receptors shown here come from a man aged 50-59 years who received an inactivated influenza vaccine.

Here the CDR3 reads CASSLSTTGGWEETQYF. The CDR3 DNA reads TGTGCCAGCAGTTTATCTACGACAGGGGGCTGGGAAGAGACCCAGTACTTC. The rearrangement links TRBV28 to TRBJ2-5; 10 bases match TRBD1. Germline trimming cut 1 base from V and 3 bases from J; bases unmatched to any gene: 8. This CDR3 region has 17 residues. Germline V gene sequence: CDR1 MDHEN, CDR2 SYDVKM.

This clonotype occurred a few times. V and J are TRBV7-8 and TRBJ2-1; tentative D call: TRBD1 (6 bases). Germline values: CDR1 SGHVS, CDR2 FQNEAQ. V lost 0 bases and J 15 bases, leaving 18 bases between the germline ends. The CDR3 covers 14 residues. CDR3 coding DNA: TGTGCCAGCAGCTTAGCGCAACAGGGCCAGTGTCCGTTCTTC. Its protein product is CASSLAQQGQCPFF.

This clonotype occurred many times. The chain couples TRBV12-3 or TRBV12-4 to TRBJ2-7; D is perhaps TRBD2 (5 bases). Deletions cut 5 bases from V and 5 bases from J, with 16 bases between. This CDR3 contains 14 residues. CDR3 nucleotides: TGTGCCAGCAGTCCTAAAGTAGGAGGAAACGAGCAGTACTTC. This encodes CASSPKVGGNEQYF.

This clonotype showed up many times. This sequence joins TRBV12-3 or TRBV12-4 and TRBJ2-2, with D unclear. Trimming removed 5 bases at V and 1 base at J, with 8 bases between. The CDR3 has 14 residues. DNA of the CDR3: TGTGCCAGCAGTAATCCCCGGAACACCGGGGAGCTGTTTTTT. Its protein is CASSNPRNTGELFF.

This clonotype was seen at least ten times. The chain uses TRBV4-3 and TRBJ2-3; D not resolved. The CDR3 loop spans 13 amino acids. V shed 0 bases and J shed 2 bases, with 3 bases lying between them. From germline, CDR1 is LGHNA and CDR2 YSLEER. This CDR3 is CASSQDITDTQYF. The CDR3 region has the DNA TGCGCCAGCAGCCAAGATATCACAGATACGCAGTATTTT.

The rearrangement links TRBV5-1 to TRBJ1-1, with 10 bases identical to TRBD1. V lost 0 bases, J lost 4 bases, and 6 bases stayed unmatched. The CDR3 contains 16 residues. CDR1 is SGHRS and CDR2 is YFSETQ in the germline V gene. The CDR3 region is CASSLGTGGGGTEAFF. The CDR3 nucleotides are TGCGCCAGCAGCTTGGGGACAGGGGGAGGTGGCACTGAAGCTTTCTTT.

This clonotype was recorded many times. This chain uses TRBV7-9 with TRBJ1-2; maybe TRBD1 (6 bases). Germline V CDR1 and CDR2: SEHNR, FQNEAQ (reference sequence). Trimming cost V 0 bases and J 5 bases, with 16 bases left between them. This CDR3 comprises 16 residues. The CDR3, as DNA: TGTGCCAGCAGCTTAGCAACAGGGAAGGGGAGGTATGGCTACACCTTC. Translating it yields CASSLATGKGRYGYTF.

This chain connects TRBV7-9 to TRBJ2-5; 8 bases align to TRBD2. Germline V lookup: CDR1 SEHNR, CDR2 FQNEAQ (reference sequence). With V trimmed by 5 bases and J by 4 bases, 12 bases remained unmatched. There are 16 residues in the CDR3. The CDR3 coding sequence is TGTGCCAGCAGCCCGGGCGGAGCGGGGGTGAGAGAGACCCAGTACTTC. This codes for CASSPGGAGVRETQYF.

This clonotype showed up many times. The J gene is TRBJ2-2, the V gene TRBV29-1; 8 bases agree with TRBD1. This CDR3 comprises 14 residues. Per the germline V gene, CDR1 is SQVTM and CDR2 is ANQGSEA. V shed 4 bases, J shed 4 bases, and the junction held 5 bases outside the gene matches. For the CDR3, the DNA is TGCAGCGTTGGACAGGGGTTGGGCACCGGGGAGCTGTTTTTT. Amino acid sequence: CSVGQGLGTGELFF.

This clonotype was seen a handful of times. The CDR3, as DNA: TGCGCCAGCAGCCGGGACTCTCGCACAGATACGCAGTATTTT. This gives the protein CASSRDSRTDTQYF. This chain links TRBV10-1 with TRBJ2-3, with D possibly matching TRBD2 (6 bases). Deletions cut 6 bases from V and 1 base from J, with 11 bases between. The CDR3 covers 14 residues. Germline CDR1 WNHNN, CDR2 SYGVQD (reference sequence).

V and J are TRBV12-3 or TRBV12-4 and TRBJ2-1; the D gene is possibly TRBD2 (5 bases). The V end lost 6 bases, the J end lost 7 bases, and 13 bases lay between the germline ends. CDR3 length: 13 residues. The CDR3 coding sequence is TGTGCCAGCAGCTCATCTCCGGGAAATGAGCAGTTCTTC. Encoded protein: CASSSSPGNEQFF.

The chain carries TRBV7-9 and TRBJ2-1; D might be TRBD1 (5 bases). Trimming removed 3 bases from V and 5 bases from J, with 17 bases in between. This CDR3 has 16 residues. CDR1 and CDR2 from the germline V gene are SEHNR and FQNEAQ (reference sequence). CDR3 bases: TGTGCCAGCAGCTTTTCAGGGTTAGGTCGGAACAATGAGCAGTTCTTC. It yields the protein CASSFSGLGRNNEQFF.

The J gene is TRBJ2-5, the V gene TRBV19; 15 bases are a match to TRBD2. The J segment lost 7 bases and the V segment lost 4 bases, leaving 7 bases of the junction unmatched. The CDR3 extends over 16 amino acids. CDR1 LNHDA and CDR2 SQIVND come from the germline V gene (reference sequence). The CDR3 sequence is CASSTGGLAGGGTQYF. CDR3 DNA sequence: TGTGCCAGTAGTACCGGGGGACTAGCGGGAGGAGGGACCCAGTACTTC.

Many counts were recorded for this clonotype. CDR3 sequence: CASSLTGGFSGANVLTF. In DNA, the CDR3 is TGTGCCAGCAGTCTGACAGGGGGTTTCTCTGGGGCCAACGTCCTGACTTTC. The chain carries TRBV6-1 and TRBJ2-6, with TRBD1 identical over 9 bases. Trimming at V came to 5 bases and at J to 0 bases, leaving 5 bases not matched to a gene. The CDR3 contains 17 residues. CDR1 and CDR2 (germline): MNHNS, SASEGT.

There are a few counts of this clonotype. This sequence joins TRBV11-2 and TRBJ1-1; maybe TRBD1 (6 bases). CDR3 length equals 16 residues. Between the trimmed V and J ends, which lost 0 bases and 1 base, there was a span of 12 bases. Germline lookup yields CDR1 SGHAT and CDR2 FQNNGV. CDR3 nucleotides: TGTGCCAGCAGCTTAGATGGACAGCAAAGGAACACTGAAGCTTTCTTT. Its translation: CASSLDGQQRNTEAFF.

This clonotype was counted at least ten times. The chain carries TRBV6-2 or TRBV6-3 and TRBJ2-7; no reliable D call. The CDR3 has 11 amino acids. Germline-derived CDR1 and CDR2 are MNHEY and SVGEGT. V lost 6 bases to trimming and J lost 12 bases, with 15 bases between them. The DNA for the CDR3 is TGTGCCAGCAGCCCCCGGATGTGGCTGTACTTC. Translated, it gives CASSPRMWLYF.

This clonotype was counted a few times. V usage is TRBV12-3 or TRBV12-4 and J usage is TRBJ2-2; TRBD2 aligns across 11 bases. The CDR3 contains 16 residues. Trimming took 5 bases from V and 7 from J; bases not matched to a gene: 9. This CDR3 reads CASSRPSGGFGGELFF. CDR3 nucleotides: TGTGCCAGCAGTCGCCCTAGCGGGGGGTTTGGCGGGGAGCTGTTTTTT.

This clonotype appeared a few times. The CDR3 sequence is CASSLLFGGPGETQYF. The DNA for the CDR3 is TGTGCCAGCAGTTTATTGTTTGGGGGGCCGGGTGAGACCCAGTACTTC. The rearrangement joins TRBV27 to TRBJ2-5; perhaps D is TRBD1 or TRBD2 (6 bases each). Germline loops: CDR1 MNHEY, CDR2 SMNVEV (reference sequence). The CDR3 totals 16 residues. Trimming removed 1 base from V and 5 bases from J, with 17 bases in between.

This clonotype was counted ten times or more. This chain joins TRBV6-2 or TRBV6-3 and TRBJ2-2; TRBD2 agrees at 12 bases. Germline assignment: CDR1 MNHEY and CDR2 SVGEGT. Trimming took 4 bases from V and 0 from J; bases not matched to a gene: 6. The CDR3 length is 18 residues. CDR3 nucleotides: TGTGCCAGCAGTTCCCGACTAGCGGGGGCCGCGAACACCGGGGAGCTGTTTTTT. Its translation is CASSSRLAGAANTGELFF.

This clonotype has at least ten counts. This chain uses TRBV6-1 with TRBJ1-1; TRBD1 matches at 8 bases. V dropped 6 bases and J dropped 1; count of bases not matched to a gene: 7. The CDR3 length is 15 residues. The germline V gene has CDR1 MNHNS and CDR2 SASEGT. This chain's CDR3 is CASSQGAWRNTEAFF. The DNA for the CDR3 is TGTGCCAGCAGCCAGGGGGCTTGGAGGAACACTGAAGCTTTCTTT.

CDR3 nucleotides: TGTGCCTGGAGTGTAGGTCCGTACTCTGGGGCCAACGTCCTGACTTTC. It translates to CAWSVGPYSGANVLTF. The rearrangement joins TRBV30 to TRBJ2-6; D is undetermined. This CDR3 contains 16 residues. V was shortened by 0 bases and J by 0 bases, with 9 bases between the two germline ends. Germline CDR1 GTSNPN, CDR2 SVGIG (reference sequence).

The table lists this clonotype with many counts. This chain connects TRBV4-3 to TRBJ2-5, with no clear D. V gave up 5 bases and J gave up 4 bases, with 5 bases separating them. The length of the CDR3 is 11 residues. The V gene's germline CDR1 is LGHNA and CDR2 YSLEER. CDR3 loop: CASSTRETQYF. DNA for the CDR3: TGCGCCAGCAGCACCCGAGAGACCCAGTACTTC.

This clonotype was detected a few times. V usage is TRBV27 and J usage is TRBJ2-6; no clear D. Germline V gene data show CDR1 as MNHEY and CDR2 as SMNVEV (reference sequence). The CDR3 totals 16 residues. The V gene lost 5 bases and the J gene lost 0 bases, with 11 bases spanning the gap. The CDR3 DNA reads TGTGCCAGCAGTCGACAAATGATCTCTGGGGCCAACGTCCTGACTTTC. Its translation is CASSRQMISGANVLTF.

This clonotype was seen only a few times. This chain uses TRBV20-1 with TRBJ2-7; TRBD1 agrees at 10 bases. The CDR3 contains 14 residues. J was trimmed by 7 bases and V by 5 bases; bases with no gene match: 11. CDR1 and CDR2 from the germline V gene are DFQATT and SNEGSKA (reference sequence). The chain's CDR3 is CSAEPGTGAREQYF. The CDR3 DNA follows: TGCAGTGCTGAACCCGGGACAGGGGCTCGGGAGCAGTACTTC.

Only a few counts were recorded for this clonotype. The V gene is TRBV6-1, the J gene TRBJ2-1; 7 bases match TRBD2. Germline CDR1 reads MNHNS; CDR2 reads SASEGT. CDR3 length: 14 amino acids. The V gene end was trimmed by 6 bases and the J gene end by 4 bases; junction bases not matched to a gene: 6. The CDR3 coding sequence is TGTGCCAGCAGAGGGGCGGGAGCGTACAATGAGCAGTTCTTC. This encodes CASRGAGAYNEQFF.

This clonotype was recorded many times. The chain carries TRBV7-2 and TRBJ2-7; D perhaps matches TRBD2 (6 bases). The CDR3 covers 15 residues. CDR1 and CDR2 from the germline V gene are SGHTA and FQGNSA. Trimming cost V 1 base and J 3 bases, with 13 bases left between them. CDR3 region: CASSLDGGSGYEQYF. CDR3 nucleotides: TGTGCCAGCAGCTTAGATGGGGGGAGTGGCTACGAGCAGTACTTC.

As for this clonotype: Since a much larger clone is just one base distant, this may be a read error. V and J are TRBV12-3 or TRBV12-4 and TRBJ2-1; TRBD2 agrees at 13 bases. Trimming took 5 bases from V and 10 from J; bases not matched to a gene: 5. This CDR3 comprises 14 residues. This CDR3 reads CASSTSGGAREQFF. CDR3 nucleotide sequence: TGTGCCAGCAGTACTAGCGGGGGGGCTCGGGAGCAGTTCTTC.

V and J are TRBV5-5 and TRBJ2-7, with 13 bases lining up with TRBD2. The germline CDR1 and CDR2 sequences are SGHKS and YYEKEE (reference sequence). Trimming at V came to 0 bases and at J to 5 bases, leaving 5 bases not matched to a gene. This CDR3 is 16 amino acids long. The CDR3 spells CASSLVPGLAGDEQYF. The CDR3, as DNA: TGTGCCAGCAGCTTGGTACCAGGACTAGCGGGAGACGAGCAGTACTTC.

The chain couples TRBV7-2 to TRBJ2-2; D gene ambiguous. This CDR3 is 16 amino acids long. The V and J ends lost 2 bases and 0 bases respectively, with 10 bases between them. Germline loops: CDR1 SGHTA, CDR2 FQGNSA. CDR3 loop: CASSLMGGPNTGELFF. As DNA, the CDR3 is TGTGCCAGCAGCTTAATGGGTGGTCCGAACACCGGGGAGCTGTTTTTT. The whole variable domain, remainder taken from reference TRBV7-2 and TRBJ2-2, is GAGVSQSPSNKVTEKGKDVELRCDPISGHTALYWYRQSLGQGLEFLIYFQGNSAPDKSGLPSDRFSAERTGGSVSTLTIQRTQQEDSAVYLCASSLMGGPNTGELFFGEGSRLTVL.

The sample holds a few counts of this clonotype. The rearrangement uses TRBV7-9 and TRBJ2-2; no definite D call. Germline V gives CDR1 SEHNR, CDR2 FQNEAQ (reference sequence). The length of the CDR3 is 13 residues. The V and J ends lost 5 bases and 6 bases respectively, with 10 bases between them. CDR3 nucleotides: TGTGCCAGCAGCCCAAGGTCGGCCGGGGAGCTGTTTTTT. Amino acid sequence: CASSPRSAGELFF.